The next 11 T cell receptor beta chains were all read from a single sample in a study of Graves' ophthalmopathy and Graves' hyperthyroidism. Amplified TCR beta CDR3 regions were obtained using RNA transcripts as template. The workflow started with a first-round RT-PCR run with HTBI primers and then moved on to a second-round multiplex PCR. Each CDR3 protein gets one entry after TCRdb re-called the multiplex PCR reads with MiXCR. The table lists approximately 410,000 distinct CDR3 sequences, roughly 15% of them singletons, with roughly 7% in the top ten. The sample was peripheral blood. The receptors here all came from a young woman with stable Graves' hyperthyroidism.

To note about this clonotype: A single base separates this from a much larger clone, so it may be a read error. The chain combines TRBV6-1 with TRBJ1-1; D gene uncertain. Germline V gene data show CDR1 as MNHNS and CDR2 as SASEGT. The CDR3 has 13 amino acids. CDR3 DNA: TGTGCCAGCAGTGAAAGGGATGTTGAGGAAGCTTGCTTT. Amino acids: CASSERDVEEACF.

This clonotype has just a few counts. The chain links TRBV4-1 to TRBJ2-5; TRBD2 matches 10 bases. The V gene's germline CDR1 is MGHRA and CDR2 YSYEKL. The CDR3 has 17 amino acids. V dropped 1 base and J dropped 5; count of bases not matched to a gene: 10. The CDR3 is CASSQGLAGGSQETQYF. The CDR3 bases are TGCGCCAGCAGCCAAGGGTTAGCGGGGGGATCTCAGGAGACCCAGTACTTC.

This clonotype was detected ten times or more. One junction end disagrees with the germline gene, perhaps due to a read error. The CDR3 sequence is CASSRGGVGKF. As DNA, the CDR3 is TGTGCCAGCAGCCGGGGGGGTGTGGGGAAGTTT. The chain has TRBV7-9 and TRBJ1-1, with D maybe TRBD1 (5 bases). Germline CDR1 SEHNR, CDR2 FQNEAQ (reference sequence). The CDR3 loop spans 11 amino acids.

The CDR3 loop reads CSARPDGQGNYGYTF. The CDR3 DNA reads as TGCAGTGCTAGGCCCGATGGACAGGGAAACTATGGCTACACCTTC. This chain uses TRBV20-1 with TRBJ1-2, with 8 positions matching TRBD1. After removal of 3 bases from V and 2 bases from J, the junction contained 8 bases not matched to a gene. From germline, CDR1 is DFQATT and CDR2 SNEGSKA (reference sequence). The CDR3 consists of 15 residues.

This clonotype was counted at least ten times. V gene TRBV6-2 or TRBV6-3 combines with J gene TRBJ1-5; 8 nucleotides align to TRBD1. The germline V gene has CDR1 MNHEY and CDR2 SVGEGT. V dropped 6 bases and J dropped 2; count of bases not matched to a gene: 12. The CDR3 extends over 17 amino acids. CDR3 region: CASSRKQGEGGNQPQHF. The CDR3 DNA is TGTGCCAGCAGCCGTAAACAGGGGGAAGGAGGCAATCAGCCCCAGCATTTT.

With regard to this clonotype: A read error may account for a junction end that differs from germline. The genes are TRBV24-1 and TRBJ1-1; possible D gene TRBD1, 5 bases. Germline CDR1 and CDR2: KGHDR and SFDVKD. CDR3 length: 14 amino acids. The CDR3 sequence is CASSDSLGEESAFF. For the CDR3, the DNA is TGTGCCTCCAGTGATTCTCTAGGGGAAGAAAGTGCTTTCTTT.

In its sample, this clonotype was seen many times. The chain joins TRBV6-2 or TRBV6-3 to TRBJ1-5; 9 bases are shared with TRBD1. The CDR3 has 15 residues. From germline, CDR1 is MNHEY and CDR2 SVGEGT. V shed 4 bases, J shed 4 bases, and the junction held 5 bases outside the gene matches. The DNA of the CDR3 is TGTGCCAGCAGTTGGGGACAGGGACTAAATCAGCCCCAGCATTTT. The encoded protein is CASSWGQGLNQPQHF.

This clonotype has at least ten counts. The rearrangement uses TRBV2 and TRBJ2-5; perhaps TRBD2 as D (6 bases). Trimming removed 7 bases from V and 2 bases from J, with 11 bases in between. The germline V gene has CDR1 SNHLY and CDR2 FYNNEI. This CDR3 has 13 amino acids. CDR3 region: CASMRDLQETQYF. CDR3 sequence (DNA): TGTGCCAGCATGCGGGACCTTCAAGAGACCCAGTACTTC.

This clonotype was recorded at least ten times. The chain is built from TRBV12-3 or TRBV12-4 and TRBJ2-5, with D unclear. V was trimmed by 2 bases and J by 1 base, leaving 8 bases between them. The CDR3 runs 14 residues. CDR3: CASSLSAAQETQYF. DNA for the CDR3: TGTGCCAGCAGTTTAAGTGCAGCCCAAGAGACCCAGTACTTC.

This clonotype was seen more than once but under ten times. The V gene is TRBV11-1, the J gene TRBJ1-3; D is unresolved. Trimming shortened V by 1 base and J by 0 bases, and 16 bases separated the two germline ends. Germline lookup yields CDR1 SGHAT and CDR2 FQDESV (reference sequence). The CDR3 has 18 amino acids. The chain's CDR3 is CASSLVGLGLISGNTIYF. In nucleotides, the CDR3 is TGTGCCAGCAGCTTAGTCGGTCTAGGGCTGATCTCTGGAAACACCATATATTTT.

This clonotype showed up many times. This rearrangement joins TRBV10-2 to TRBJ2-2, with D unclear. Trimming shortened V by 2 bases and J by 4 bases, and 11 bases separated the two germline ends. Germline CDR1 and CDR2: WSHSY and SAAADI. The CDR3 runs 15 residues. The CDR3 region has the DNA TGCGCCAGCAGTGAGGGTTTGACGAGCACCGGGGAGCTGTTTTTT. Protein: CASSEGLTSTGELFF.